The T cell receptor beta chain described here comes from a study of cytomegalovirus exposure and HLA in healthy donors. The CDR3 runs to 18 residues. Germline CDR1 is MNHEY and CDR2 is SMNVEV (reference sequence). With 6 bases clipped from V and 6 bases from J, the junction kept 15 bases outside the gene matches. 60 Vbeta and 13 Jbeta primers were used in PCR. Libraries were prepared by immunoSEQ multiplex PCR; TCRdb keeps only in-frame clonotypes and omits some of them. The sample includes under 200,000 clones, 79% seen only once; the top ten take over 2%. This receptor was obtained from a woman between 45 and 60 years old in good health and CMV-seronegative. The chain links TRBV27 to TRBJ2-5; TRBD2 aligns across 14 bases. Source material: PBMCs. The CDR3 DNA is TGTGCCAGCAGCTTGACGTATCCCGGGACTAGCGGGAGCCAGACCCAGTACTTC. The encoded protein is CASSLTYPGTSGSQTQYF.